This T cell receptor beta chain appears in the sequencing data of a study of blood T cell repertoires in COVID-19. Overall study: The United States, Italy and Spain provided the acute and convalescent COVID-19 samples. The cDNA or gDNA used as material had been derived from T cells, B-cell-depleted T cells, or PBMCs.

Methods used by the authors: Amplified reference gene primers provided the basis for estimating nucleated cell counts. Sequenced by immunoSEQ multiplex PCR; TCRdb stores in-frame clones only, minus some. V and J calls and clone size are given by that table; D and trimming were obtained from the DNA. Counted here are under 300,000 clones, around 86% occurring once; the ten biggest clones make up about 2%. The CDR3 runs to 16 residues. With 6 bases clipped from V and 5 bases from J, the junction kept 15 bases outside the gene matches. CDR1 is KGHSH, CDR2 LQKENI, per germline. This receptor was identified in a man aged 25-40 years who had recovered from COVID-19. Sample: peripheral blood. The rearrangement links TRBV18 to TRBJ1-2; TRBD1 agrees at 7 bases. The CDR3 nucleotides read TGTGCCAGCTCGCCAGATACCTCCACGACAGGGTATGGCTACACCTTC. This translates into CASSPDTSTTGYGYTF.